A single count supports the clone carrying this TCR beta chain. These data come from a study of OX40 agonist ivuxolimab in advanced cancers. Sequencing was performed with immunoSEQ multiplex PCR; in TCRdb, only in-frame clones are kept and a portion is missing. This sample has under 95,000 clones, with about nine tenths found just once. The V and J ends lost 7 bases and 3 bases respectively, with 12 bases between them. The CDR3 contains 14 residues. Germline values: CDR1 LNHDA, CDR2 SQIVND (reference sequence). Material: CD4+ or CD8+ T cells sorted from blood, obtained in a trial of the OX40 agonist ivuxolimab. The sequence came from an adult with an advanced solid tumor such as melanoma, head and neck, liver or kidney cancer. The chain recombines TRBV19 with TRBJ2-2; D may be TRBD2 (5 bases). The CDR3 protein is CASKEASYTGELFF. The CDR3 DNA reads TGTGCCAGTAAGGAGGCCTCCTACACCGGGGAGCTGTTTTTT. Together with reference TRBV19 and TRBJ2-2, the CDR3 gives the full variable domain: DGGITQSPKYLFRKEGQNVTLSCEQNLNHDAMYWYRQDPGQGLRLIYYSQIVNDFQKGDIAEGYSVSREKKESFPLTVTSAQKNPTAFYLCASKEASYTGELFFGEGSRLTVL.